The next 10 T cell receptor beta chains were all read from a single sample in a study of cytomegalovirus exposure and HLA in healthy donors. Both 60 Vbeta primers and 13 Jbeta primers went into the PCR. This table comes from immunoSEQ multiplex PCR, and its TCRdb copy is limited to in-frame clones, with some not included. This sample's table has 20,000 to 25,000 clones. Sequenced input: PBMCs. The receptors come from a male donor in good health and CMV-seropositive.

The chain carries TRBV6-6 and TRBJ2-1; possibly TRBD2 for D (7 bases). Trimming cost V 10 bases and J 4 bases, with 20 bases left between them. Germline V lookup: CDR1 MNHNY, CDR2 SVGAGI (reference sequence). This CDR3 is 15 amino acids long. CDR3 sequence (DNA): TGTGCCACTGGGGGGGGCCCCGAAAATTACAATGAGCAGTTCTTC. Its translation is CATGGGPENYNEQFF.

The genes are TRBV4-2 and TRBJ1-6, with D tentatively TRBD1 (6 bases). Germline values: CDR1 LGHNA, CDR2 YNFKEQ. The CDR3 is 16 residues long. V lost 0 bases and J 6 bases, leaving 12 bases between the germline ends. This chain's CDR3 is CASSQDFQGPNSPLHF. In DNA, the CDR3 is TGTGCCAGCAGCCAAGATTTTCAGGGGCCTAATTCACCCCTCCACTTT.

The chain links TRBV29-1 to TRBJ2-3, with D possibly being TRBD2 (6 bases). The V end was cut by 3 bases, the J end by 1 base, with 11 bases between. The CDR3 has 14 amino acids. Per germline, CDR1 SQVTM and CDR2 ANQGSEA. The CDR3 is CSVDRGARTDTQYF. The CDR3 coding sequence is TGCAGCGTTGATCGCGGGGCCCGCACAGATACGCAGTATTTT.

This rearrangement joins TRBV30 to TRBJ2-7; weak D call: TRBD2 (6 bases). In germline, CDR1 is GTSNPN, CDR2 SVGIG (reference sequence). This CDR3 spans 15 amino acids. Trimming took 2 bases from V and 7 from J, leaving 21 bases between them. The CDR3: CAWSPLRGGPNEQYF. The CDR3 DNA reads TGTGCCTGGAGTCCCCTCCGGGGAGGACCTAATGAGCAGTACTTC.

This sequence joins TRBV19 and TRBJ1-1; no firm D call. CDR3 size: 13 residues. With 7 bases removed from V and 4 bases from J, the gap between germline ends came to 13 bases. Germline V lookup: CDR1 LNHDA, CDR2 SQIVND (reference sequence). The CDR3 reads CASTQWEATEAFF. DNA for the CDR3: TGTGCCAGTACTCAGTGGGAGGCCACTGAAGCTTTCTTT.

The chain carries TRBV6-1 and TRBJ1-2, with unresolved D. Per the germline V gene, CDR1 is MNHNS and CDR2 is SASEGT. The V gene lost 5 bases and the J gene lost 9 bases, with 22 bases spanning the gap. The CDR3 length is 15 residues. The CDR3 DNA reads TGTGCCAGCAGTCCCCGATGGCAGGCTTATATGAGCTACACCTTC. Translated, it gives CASSPRWQAYMSYTF.

The chain has TRBV28 and TRBJ1-1; the D gene is possibly TRBD1 (6 bases). This CDR3 spans 17 amino acids. The germline V and J ends were trimmed by 3 bases and 1 base, with 18 bases remaining between them. From germline, CDR1 is MDHEN and CDR2 SYDVKM. The CDR3 sequence: CASSLPQTGWSNTEAFF. For the CDR3, the DNA is TGTGCCAGCAGTTTGCCGCAAACAGGGTGGTCGAACACTGAAGCTTTCTTT.

The rearrangement links TRBV4-3 to TRBJ2-7; 8 bases align to TRBD2. CDR1 is LGHNA and CDR2 is YSLEER in the germline V gene. The J segment lost 2 bases and the V segment lost 4 bases, leaving 7 bases of the junction unmatched. This CDR3 region has 15 residues. The DNA for the CDR3 is TGCGCCAGCAGCCCAAGCAGCGGGGGAACCTACGAGCAGTACTTC. It translates to CASSPSSGGTYEQYF.

V gene TRBV19 combines with J gene TRBJ2-1; 7 positions match TRBD2. J lost 5 bases, V lost 4 bases, and 11 bases had no gene match. The CDR3 sequence is 16 residues long. Germline lookup yields CDR1 LNHDA and CDR2 SQIVND (reference sequence). The CDR3 is CASSKWEGILDNEQFF. As DNA, the CDR3 is TGTGCCAGTAGTAAGTGGGAGGGGATCTTGGACAATGAGCAGTTCTTC.

This chain links TRBV7-6 with TRBJ1-4; TRBD1 agrees at 7 bases. CDR1 and CDR2 (germline): SGHVS, FNYEAQ. The CDR3 length is 14 residues. V shed 5 bases and J 7 bases; nucleotides not matched to a gene: 7. The CDR3 loop reads CASSGGGLGEKLFF. In DNA, the CDR3 is TGTGCCAGCAGCGGAGGGGGCTTGGGTGAAAAACTGTTTTTT.